This T cell receptor beta chain came from a study of T cell responses to AZD1222 COVID-19 vaccine (dated by TCRdb to about 2021). Background for the entire study: TCR sequencing covered fewer than 250 trial participants: about 210 given two doses of AZD1222 and 26 given two doses of MenACWY control vaccine. Enrollment into the trials was organized by age into subgroups of 18-55, 56-69 and 70-plus years, and those subgroups contained roughly 140, 27 and 60 TCR-sequenced participants, respectively.

What the work shows at the level of the full study, not this receptor alone: The vaccine-associated CD4 TCRs covered the entire spike protein, and the dominant responses fell in regions 160-218 and 743-854. Because no day 14 peak-response samples were available, repertoires were characterized only after the peak T cell response. Reportedly, almost half of the unique spike-specific TCRs recognized epitopes lying outside the regions that are mutated in the B.1.351 and B.1.1.7 variants. In the small 56-69-year group, the increase in depth fell short of significance, most likely because of low power. After two AZD1222 doses, spike-specific TCR breadth and depth were significantly higher than at day 0 and than in MenACWY recipients. Conclusions about previously exposed vaccinees are limited because only five or six AZD1222 recipients were SARS-CoV-2 seropositive at baseline. Participants were mostly white British and included more females than males, and it was suggested by the authors that clonal diversity may have been underestimated.

The CDR3 regions of human TCRbeta chains were subjected to immunosequencing. The original pipeline was this. Repertoire TCRs were matched against a reference library of SARS-CoV-2-specific TCRs generated with the MIRA antigen-specificity platform. Breadth was defined as the fraction of unique TCRs that were SARS-CoV-2-associated. Depth was defined as the fraction of total T cells that were SARS-CoV-2-associated. Using the MIRA data, every spike-specific TCR was mapped to the spike region that the TCR reacted to and assigned to either a CD4 or a CD8 class. Log10-transformed breadth and depth values were compared by one-way ANOVA with Sidak's multiple comparisons tests. TCRdb obtained this table from immuneACCESS and retained in-frame rearrangements with V and J assigned. These tables miss some clones; where compared with another copy, unresolved V genes account for less than half of the shortfall, and the remainder is unexplained. The DNA was the basis for D and trimming; V, J and clone size are from that table. The sample has around 80,000 clones on record, under 90% of them singletons. The top ten clonotypes cover about 1.3% of the sample.

The time point tag for this specimen amounts to: about 28 days (+/-7) after the second vaccine dose. Because spike-specific TCR depth and breadth did not differ between the two schedules, AZD1222 recipients who got a second dose at roughly 4 weeks were pooled with those who got a second dose at roughly 12 weeks. Vaccinee samples were obtained from the UK trials COV001 and COV002, which included a single-blind randomized controlled phase 2/3 trial of AZD1222 (ChAdOx1 nCoV-19) in healthy adults. Trial participant PBMC samples were collected at day 0 and day 28 after the second dose for TCRbeta chain sequencing. Sequences SGHNT (CDR1) and YENEEA (CDR2) are obtained from the germline V gene. V loses 5 bases of germline sequence and J loses 7 bases, and the interval between the two ends is 12 bases. From its cysteine to its phenylalanine, the CDR3 spans 13 amino acids. Just CDR3 DNA is preserved here, 39 bases in frame from base 1.

Worth noting for this clone: What this receptor recognizes is not known. Qualities for individual bases were not recorded, and no much larger clone is one base off.

The material was peripheral blood, obtained 28 days after the second AZD1222 dose. The rearranged chain carries TRBV11-3 and TRBJ2-1; too little of a D gene remains to name it. This receptor was taken from an adult who received the AZD1222 COVID-19 vaccine. The CDR3 is CASSPPSGNEQFF. The nucleotide sequence is given as TGTGCCAGCAGCCCTCCGTCTGGGAATGAGCAGTTCTTC.